This is a list of T cell receptor beta chains from one sample in a study of CD8 T cells in Susac syndrome. TCRdb used MiXCR to reprocess the immunoSEQ multiplex PCR reads, holding one entry per CDR3 protein. The sample consists of about 130,000 distinct CDR3 sequences, about 90% of them appearing once. Material for sequencing was CD8+ T cells from PBMCs. Receptor source: a human donor with multiple sclerosis. Each CDR3 is given with its conserved first and last residue. The D gene is left open where the match is weak. Size is stated for part of the rows, as once, few or many counts, or as a class when the clone is expanded.

D gene,V gene,clone size,J gene,CDR3 protein,CDR3 DNA
TRBD2,TRBV9,NA,TRBJ2-5,CAIPWGGVRRETQYF,TGTGCCATCCCATGGGGGGGAGTGAGGAGGGAGACCCAGTACTTC
NA,TRBV25-1,NA,TRBJ2-5,CASSEHAYQETQYF,TGTGCCAGCAGTGAACATGCGTACCAAGAGACCCAGTACTTC
TRBD2,TRBV20-1,NA,TRBJ2-7,CSARDLLAGGYEQYF,TGCAGTGCTAGAGATCTGCTAGCGGGAGGTTACGAGCAGTACTTC
NA,TRBV19,once,TRBJ2-1,CASSSGGHNEQFF,TGTGCCAGTAGTTCCGGGGGCCACAATGAGCAGTTCTTC
NA,TRBV7-9,NA,TRBJ1-3,CASSTDRISGNTIYF,TGTGCCAGCAGCACCGACAGGATCTCTGGAAACACCATATATTTT
NA,TRBV4-1,NA,TRBJ1-5,CASSQVTYNQPQHF,TGCGCCAGCAGCCAAGTGACATATAATCAGCCCCAGCATTTT
TRBD1,TRBV6-5,NA,TRBJ1-2,CASSRTGENYGYTF,TGTGCCAGCAGTCGGACAGGGGAAAACTATGGCTACACCTTC
NA,TRBV30,NA,TRBJ2-7,CAWSYGGNEQYF,TGTGCCTGGAGCTATGGGGGGAACGAGCAGTACTTC
TRBD1,TRBV28,NA,TRBJ1-1,CASSPETGRGTEAFF,TGTGCCAGCAGTCCCGAGACAGGGAGGGGGACTGAAGCTTTCTTT
TRBD2,TRBV6-2/TRBV6-3,NA,TRBJ2-5,CASSYLTSWETQYF,TGTGCCAGCAGTTACTTGACTAGCTGGGAGACCCAGTACTTC
TRBD1,TRBV6-1,few,TRBJ1-5,CASSKDRVGNQPQHF,TGTGCCAGCAGTAAAGACAGGGTGGGAAATCAGCCCCAGCATTTT
TRBD1,TRBV27,NA,TRBJ1-5,CASRTGESNQPQHF,TGTGCCAGCAGAACAGGGGAAAGCAATCAGCCCCAGCATTTT
NA,TRBV24-1,NA,TRBJ1-5,CATSDLHREVVNQPQHF,TGTGCCACCAGTGATTTGCACAGGGAGGTTGTCAATCAGCCCCAGCATTTT
TRBD1,TRBV18,few,TRBJ2-7,CASSLDRRSSYEQYF,TGTGCCAGCTCACTGGACAGGAGAAGCTCCTACGAGCAGTACTTC
NA,TRBV29-1,NA,TRBJ2-7,CSVIGQNYEQYF,TGCAGCGTCATCGGACAGAACTACGAGCAGTACTTC
NA,TRBV4-1,NA,TRBJ2-7,CASSQASSSYEQYF,TGCGCCAGCAGCCAAGCGTCCAGTTCCTACGAGCAGTACTTC
NA,TRBV15,NA,TRBJ2-1,CATSSGSSSYNEQFF,TGTGCCACCAGCAGCGGGAGTTCATCCTACAATGAGCAGTTCTTC
TRBD1,TRBV11-2,NA,TRBJ1-1,CASSPGTVHTEAFF,TGTGCCAGCAGCCCCGGGACAGTTCACACTGAAGCTTTCTTT
TRBD1,TRBV3-1,NA,TRBJ1-6,CASSRDRDYSPLHF,TGTGCCAGCAGCCGGGACAGGGATTATTCACCCCTCCACTTT
NA,TRBV29-1,NA,TRBJ2-7,CSVEDGKGVGEQYF,TGCAGCGTTGAAGATGGGAAAGGGGTAGGCGAGCAGTACTTC
NA,TRBV30,once,TRBJ2-1,CAWSVPYSYNEQFF,TGTGCCTGGAGTGTTCCTTATTCCTACAATGAGCAGTTCTTC
TRBD1,TRBV19,NA,TRBJ2-3,CASSIEGQGGDTQYF,TGTGCCAGTAGTATAGAGGGACAGGGCGGCGATACGCAGTATTTT
TRBD2,TRBV7-2,NA,TRBJ2-3,CASSHQLAGARDTQYF,TGTGCCAGCAGCCATCAACTAGCGGGAGCCAGAGATACGCAGTATTTT
NA,TRBV6-2/TRBV6-3,NA,TRBJ2-7,CASRFDYEQYF,TGTGCCAGCCGCTTCGACTACGAGCAGTACTTC
NA,TRBV5-1,once,TRBJ2-7,CASSLDGSTLYEQYF,TGCGCCAGCAGCTTGGACGGGTCCACCCTCTACGAGCAGTACTTC
TRBD2,TRBV20-1,NA,TRBJ2-7,CSATASGIIYEQYF,TGCAGTGCTACCGCTAGCGGGATTATCTACGAGCAGTACTTC
NA,TRBV2,NA,TRBJ1-1,CASSEGPGSMNTEAFF,TGTGCCAGCAGTGAAGGGCCAGGGTCCATGAACACTGAAGCTTTCTTT
NA,TRBV12-3/TRBV12-4,NA,TRBJ2-3,CEPGPDTQYF,TGTGAACCGGGACCAGATACGCAGTATTTT
NA,TRBV3-1,NA,TRBJ2-4,CASSLLYTGQRDIQYF,TGTGCCAGCAGCCTTTTATACACGGGACAGCGGGACATTCAGTACTTC
NA,TRBV29-1,NA,TRBJ2-2,CSVESSPGRNTGELFF,TGCAGCGTTGAAAGTTCCCCCGGGAGGAACACCGGGGAGCTGTTTTTT
TRBD2,TRBV29-1,NA,TRBJ2-7,CSATSGSNEQYF,TGCAGCGCGACTAGCGGGAGCAACGAGCAGTACTTC
NA,TRBV2,NA,TRBJ2-2,CASRRAPIPPNTGELFF,TGTGCCAGCAGACGGGCACCGATACCACCCAACACCGGGGAGCTGTTTTTT
TRBD2,TRBV7-2,NA,TRBJ2-4,CASSYWPSGRVPKNIQYF,TGTGCCAGCAGCTACTGGCCTAGCGGGAGGGTGCCAAAAAACATTCAGTACTTC
NA,TRBV6-2/TRBV6-3,NA,TRBJ1-5,CASRQGNQPQHF,TGTGCCAGCAGGCAAGGAAATCAGCCCCAGCATTTT
NA,TRBV27,few,TRBJ2-7,CASSLGQGPYEQYF,TGTGCCAGCAGTTTAGGCCAGGGGCCCTACGAGCAGTACTTC
NA,TRBV5-6,NA,TRBJ1-1,CASSVGGATEAFF,TGTGCCAGCAGCGTTGGAGGGGCTACTGAAGCTTTCTTT
NA,TRBV1,NA,TRBJ2-5,CTSSQASSSRSQETQYF,TGCACCAGCAGCCAAGCCTCATCGTCCAGAAGCCAAGAGACCCAGTACTTC
NA,TRBV19,NA,TRBJ1-1,CASSTGAAEAFF,TGTGCCAGTAGTACTGGCGCAGCAGAAGCTTTCTTT
NA,TRBV13,NA,TRBJ2-5,CASSLKAGGEETQYF,TGTGCCAGCAGCTTAAAGGCAGGGGGGGAAGAGACCCAGTACTTC
TRBD1,TRBV7-9,NA,TRBJ2-7,CASSLPGTGSYEQYF,TGTGCCAGCAGCTTACCCGGGACAGGCTCCTACGAGCAGTACTTC
NA,TRBV4-2,NA,TRBJ1-1,CASRSTEMNTEAFF,TGTGCCAGCAGATCGACAGAAATGAACACTGAAGCTTTCTTT
NA,TRBV28,NA,TRBJ2-1,CASSLVNNEQFF,TGTGCCAGCAGTTTAGTAAACAATGAGCAGTTCTTC
NA,TRBV29-1,NA,TRBJ1-1,CSVEVEGAFF,TGCAGCGTTGAAGTCGAAGGAGCTTTCTTT
NA,TRBV2,NA,TRBJ2-3,CASRSGGTDTQYF,TGTGCCAGCAGGAGCGGTGGCACAGATACGCAGTATTTT
TRBD1,TRBV20-1,NA,TRBJ1-1,CSAKGQGNTEAFF,TGCAGTGCTAAAGGACAGGGGAACACTGAAGCTTTCTTT
TRBD1,TRBV29-1,NA,TRBJ2-7,CSVRDRAYEQYF,TGCAGCGTGAGGGACAGGGCCTACGAGCAGTACTTC
TRBD2,TRBV30,NA,TRBJ2-1,CAWSPLTSGYNEQFF,TGTGCCTGGAGTCCCCTGACTAGCGGTTACAATGAGCAGTTCTTC
NA,TRBV7-9,NA,TRBJ2-2,CASSLEGPWTGELFF,TGTGCCAGCAGCTTAGAGGGCCCGTGGACCGGGGAGCTGTTTTTT
TRBD2,TRBV13,NA,TRBJ2-5,CASSLGLAGPIQETQYF,TGTGCCAGCAGCCTGGGACTAGCGGGTCCCATACAAGAGACCCAGTACTTC
NA,TRBV3-1,once,TRBJ2-5,CASSQQTKETQYF,TGTGCCAGCAGCCAACAGACGAAAGAGACCCAGTACTTC
NA,TRBV10-3,NA,TRBJ2-6,CASRGVSSGANVLTF,TGTGCCTCTAGGGGGGTGTCCTCTGGGGCCAACGTCCTGACTTTC